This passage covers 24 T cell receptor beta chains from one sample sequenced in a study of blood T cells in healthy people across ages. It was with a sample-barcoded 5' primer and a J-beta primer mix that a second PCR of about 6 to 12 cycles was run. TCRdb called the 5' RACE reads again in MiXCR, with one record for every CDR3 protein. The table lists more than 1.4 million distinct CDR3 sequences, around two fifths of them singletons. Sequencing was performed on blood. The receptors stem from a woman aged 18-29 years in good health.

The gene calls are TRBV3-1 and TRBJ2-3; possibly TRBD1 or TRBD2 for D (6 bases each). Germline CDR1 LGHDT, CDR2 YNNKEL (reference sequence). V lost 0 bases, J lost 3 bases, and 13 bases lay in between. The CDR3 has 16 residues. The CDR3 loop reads CASSQEAGGGTDTQYF. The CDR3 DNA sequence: TGTGCCAGCAGCCAAGAGGCAGGAGGGGGTACAGATACGCAGTATTTT.

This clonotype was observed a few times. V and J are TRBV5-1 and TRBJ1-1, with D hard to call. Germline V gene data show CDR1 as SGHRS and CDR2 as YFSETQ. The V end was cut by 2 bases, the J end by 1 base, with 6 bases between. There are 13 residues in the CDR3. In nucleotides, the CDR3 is TGCGCCAGCAGCTTCGCCCCGAACACTGAAGCTTTCTTT. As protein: CASSFAPNTEAFF. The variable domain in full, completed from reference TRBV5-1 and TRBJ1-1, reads KAGVTQTPRYLIKTRGQQVTLSCSPISGHRSVSWYQQTPGQGLQFLFEYFSETQRNKGNFPGRFSGRQFSNSRSEMNVSTLELGDSALYLCASSFAPNTEAFFGQGTRLTVV.

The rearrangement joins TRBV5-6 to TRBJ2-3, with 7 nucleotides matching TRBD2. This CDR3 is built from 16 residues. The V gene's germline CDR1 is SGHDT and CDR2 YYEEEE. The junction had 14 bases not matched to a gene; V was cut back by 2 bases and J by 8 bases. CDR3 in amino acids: CASSFLLFLTGGTQYF. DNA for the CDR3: TGTGCCAGCAGCTTCCTGCTATTTTTGACGGGGGGTACGCAGTATTTT.

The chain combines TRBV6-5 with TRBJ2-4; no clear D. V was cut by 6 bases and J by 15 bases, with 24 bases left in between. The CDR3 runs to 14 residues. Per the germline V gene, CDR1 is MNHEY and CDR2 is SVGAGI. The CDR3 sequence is CASSPVLPPRVTYF. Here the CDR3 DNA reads TGTGCCAGCAGCCCGGTTCTTCCGCCTCGGGTGACGTACTTC.

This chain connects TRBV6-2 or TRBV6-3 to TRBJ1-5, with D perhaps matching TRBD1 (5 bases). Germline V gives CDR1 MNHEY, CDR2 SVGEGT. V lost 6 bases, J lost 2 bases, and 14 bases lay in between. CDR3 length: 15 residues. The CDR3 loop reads CASSPSGTGNQPQHF. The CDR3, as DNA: TGTGCCAGCAGCCCCTCCGGGACGGGCAATCAGCCCCAGCATTTT.

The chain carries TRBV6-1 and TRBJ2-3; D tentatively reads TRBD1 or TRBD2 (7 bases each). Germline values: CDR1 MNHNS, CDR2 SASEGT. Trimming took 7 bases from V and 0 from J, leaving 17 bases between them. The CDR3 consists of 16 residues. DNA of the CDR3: TGTGCCAGCACCCCAGGGGGGGCGCAGAGCACAGATACGCAGTATTTT. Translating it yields CASTPGGAQSTDTQYF.

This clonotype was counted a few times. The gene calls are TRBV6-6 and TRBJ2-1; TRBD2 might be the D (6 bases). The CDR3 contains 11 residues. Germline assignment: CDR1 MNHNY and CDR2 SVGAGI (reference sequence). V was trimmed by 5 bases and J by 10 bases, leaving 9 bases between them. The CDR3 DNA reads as TGTGCCAGCAGTCGACTAGACGAGCAGTTCTTC. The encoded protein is CASSRLDEQFF.

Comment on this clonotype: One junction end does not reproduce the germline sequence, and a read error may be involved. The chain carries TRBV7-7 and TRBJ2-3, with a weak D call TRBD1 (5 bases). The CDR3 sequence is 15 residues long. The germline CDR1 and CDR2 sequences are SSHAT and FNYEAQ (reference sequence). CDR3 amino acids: CASSLSQASTDTQYF. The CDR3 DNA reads TGTGCTAGCAGCTTATCACAGGCGAGCACAGATACGCAGTATTTT.

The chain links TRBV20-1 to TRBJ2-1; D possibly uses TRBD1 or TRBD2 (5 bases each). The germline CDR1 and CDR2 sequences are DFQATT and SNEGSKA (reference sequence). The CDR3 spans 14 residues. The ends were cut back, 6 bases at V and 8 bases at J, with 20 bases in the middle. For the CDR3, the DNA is TGCAGTGCCCGCGGACTGGGGCCGATATATGAGCAGTTCTTC. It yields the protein CSARGLGPIYEQFF.

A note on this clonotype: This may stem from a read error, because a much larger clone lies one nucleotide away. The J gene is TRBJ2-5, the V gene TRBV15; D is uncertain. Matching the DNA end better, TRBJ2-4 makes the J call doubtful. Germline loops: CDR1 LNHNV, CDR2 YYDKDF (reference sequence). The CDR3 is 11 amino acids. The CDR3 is CATSVSRIQYF. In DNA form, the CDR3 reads TGTGCCACCAGCGTCTCCCGCATTCAGTACTTC.

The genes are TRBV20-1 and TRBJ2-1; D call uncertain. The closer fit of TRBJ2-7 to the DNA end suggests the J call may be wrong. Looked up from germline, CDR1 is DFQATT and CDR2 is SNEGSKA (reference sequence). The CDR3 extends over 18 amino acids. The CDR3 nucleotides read TGCAGTGCTATAGTGGGGTTACTATACACGAGCTCCTACAATGAGCAGTACTTC. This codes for CSAIVGLLYTSSYNEQYF.

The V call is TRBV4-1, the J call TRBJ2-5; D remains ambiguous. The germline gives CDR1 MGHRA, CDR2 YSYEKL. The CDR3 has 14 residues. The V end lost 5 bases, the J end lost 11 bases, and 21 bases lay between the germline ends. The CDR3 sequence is CASSVRPGHNEQYF. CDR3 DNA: TGCGCCAGCAGCGTCCGCCCAGGCCACAATGAGCAGTACTTC.

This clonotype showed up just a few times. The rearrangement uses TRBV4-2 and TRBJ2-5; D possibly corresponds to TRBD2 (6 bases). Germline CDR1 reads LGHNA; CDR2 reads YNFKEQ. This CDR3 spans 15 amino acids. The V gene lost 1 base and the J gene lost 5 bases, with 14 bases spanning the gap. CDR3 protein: CASSQGTREPETQYF. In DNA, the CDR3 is TGTGCCAGCAGCCAAGGGACCCGGGAGCCGGAGACCCAGTACTTC.

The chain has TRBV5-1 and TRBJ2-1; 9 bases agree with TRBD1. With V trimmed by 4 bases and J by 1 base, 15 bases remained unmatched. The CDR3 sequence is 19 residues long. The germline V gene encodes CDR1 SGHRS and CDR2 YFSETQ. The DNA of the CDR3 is TGCGCCAGCAGCCGCGGACAGGGGAGTATGGTTTCGTCCTACAATGAGCAGTTCTTC. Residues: CASSRGQGSMVSSYNEQFF.

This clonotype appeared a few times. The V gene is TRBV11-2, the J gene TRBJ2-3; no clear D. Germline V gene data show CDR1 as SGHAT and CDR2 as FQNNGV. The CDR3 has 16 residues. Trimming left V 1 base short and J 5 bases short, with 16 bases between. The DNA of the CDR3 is TGTGCCAGCAGCTTAGCCCCTGTTGTGGGGTTAGATACGCAGTATTTT. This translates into CASSLAPVVGLDTQYF. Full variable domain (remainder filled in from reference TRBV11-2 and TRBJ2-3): EAGVAQSPRYKIIEKRQSVAFWCNPISGHATLYWYQQILGQGPKLLIQFQNNGVVDDSQLPKDRFSAERLKGVDSTLKIQPAKLEDSAVYLCASSLAPVVGLDTQYFGPGTRLTVL.

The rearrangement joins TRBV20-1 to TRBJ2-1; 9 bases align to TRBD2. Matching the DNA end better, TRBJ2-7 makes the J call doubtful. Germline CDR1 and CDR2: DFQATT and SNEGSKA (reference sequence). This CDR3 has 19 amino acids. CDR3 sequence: CSARDPTASGKSSYNEQYF. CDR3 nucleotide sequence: TGCAGTGCTAGAGATCCTACGGCTAGCGGGAAGAGCTCCTACAATGAGCAGTACTTC.

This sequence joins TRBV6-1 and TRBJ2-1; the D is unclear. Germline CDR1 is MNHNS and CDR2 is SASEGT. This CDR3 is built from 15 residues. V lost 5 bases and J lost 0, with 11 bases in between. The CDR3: CASSNLLSSYNEQFF. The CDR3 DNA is TGTGCCAGCAGTAACCTTTTAAGCTCCTACAATGAGCAGTTCTTC.

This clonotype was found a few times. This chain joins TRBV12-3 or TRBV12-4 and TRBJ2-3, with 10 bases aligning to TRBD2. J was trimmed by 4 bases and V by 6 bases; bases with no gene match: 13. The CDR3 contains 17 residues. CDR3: CASRERGGLSLADTQYF. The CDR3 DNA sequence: TGTGCCAGCAGGGAGCGGGGGGGCTTAAGTTTAGCAGATACGCAGTATTTT.

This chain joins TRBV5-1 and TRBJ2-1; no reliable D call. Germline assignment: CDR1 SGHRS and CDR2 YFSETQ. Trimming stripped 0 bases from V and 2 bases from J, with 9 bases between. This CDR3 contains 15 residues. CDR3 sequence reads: CASSLEPGTYNEQFF. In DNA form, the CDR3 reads TGCGCCAGCAGCTTGGAACCAGGTACCTACAATGAGCAGTTCTTC.

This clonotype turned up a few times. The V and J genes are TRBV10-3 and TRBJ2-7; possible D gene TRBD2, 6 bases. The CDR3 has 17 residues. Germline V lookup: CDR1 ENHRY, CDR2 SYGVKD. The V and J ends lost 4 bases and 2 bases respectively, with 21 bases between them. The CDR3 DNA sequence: TGTGCCATCAGTGCCGCGCGCGGGCGGGGACCCACCTACGAGCAGTACTTC. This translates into CAISAARGRGPTYEQYF.

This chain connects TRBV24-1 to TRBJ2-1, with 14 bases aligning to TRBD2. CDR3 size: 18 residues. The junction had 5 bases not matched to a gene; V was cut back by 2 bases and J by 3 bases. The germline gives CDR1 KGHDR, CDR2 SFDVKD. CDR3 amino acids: CATSDSTSGRAGYNEQFF. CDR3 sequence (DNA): TGTGCCACCAGTGATTCGACTAGCGGGAGGGCCGGCTACAATGAGCAGTTCTTC.

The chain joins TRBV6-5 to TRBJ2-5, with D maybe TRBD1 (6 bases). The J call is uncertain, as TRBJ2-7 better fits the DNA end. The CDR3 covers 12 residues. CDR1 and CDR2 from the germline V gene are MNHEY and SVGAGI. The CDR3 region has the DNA TGTGCCAGCAGACAGGGAACCCACGAGCAGTACTTC. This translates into CASRQGTHEQYF.

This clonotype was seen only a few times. CDR3 loop: CASSQGTGVSYGYTF. Written as DNA, the CDR3 is TGTGCCAGCAGCCAAGGAACAGGGGTTAGCTATGGCTACACCTTC. J is TRBJ1-2 and V is TRBV4-2; 7 positions agree with TRBD1. Germline CDR1 reads LGHNA; CDR2 reads YNFKEQ. With 1 base clipped from V and 4 bases from J, the junction kept 6 bases outside the gene matches. The CDR3 is made up of 15 amino acids.

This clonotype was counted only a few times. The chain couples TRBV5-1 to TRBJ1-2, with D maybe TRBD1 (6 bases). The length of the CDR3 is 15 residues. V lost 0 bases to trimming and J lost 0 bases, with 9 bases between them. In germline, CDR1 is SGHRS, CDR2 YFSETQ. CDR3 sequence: CASSLGDIANYGYTF. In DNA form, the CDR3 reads TGCGCCAGCAGCTTGGGGGACATAGCTAACTATGGCTACACCTTC. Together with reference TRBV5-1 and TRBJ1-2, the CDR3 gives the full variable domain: KAGVTQTPRYLIKTRGQQVTLSCSPISGHRSVSWYQQTPGQGLQFLFEYFSETQRNKGNFPGRFSGRQFSNSRSEMNVSTLELGDSALYLCASSLGDIANYGYTFGSGTRLTVV.